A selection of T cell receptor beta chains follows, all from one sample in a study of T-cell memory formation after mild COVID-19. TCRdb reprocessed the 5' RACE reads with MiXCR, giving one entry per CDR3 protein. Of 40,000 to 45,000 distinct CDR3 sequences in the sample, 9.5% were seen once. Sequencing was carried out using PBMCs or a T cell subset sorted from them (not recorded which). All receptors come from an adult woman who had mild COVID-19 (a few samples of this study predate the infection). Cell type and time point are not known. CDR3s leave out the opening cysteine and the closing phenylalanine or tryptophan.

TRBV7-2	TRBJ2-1	ASSPTRGWYNEQF
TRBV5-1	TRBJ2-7	ASSPLERGEQY
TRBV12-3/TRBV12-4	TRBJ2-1	ASSLHRTQHGWYEQF
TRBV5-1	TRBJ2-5	ASNKGETSGETQY
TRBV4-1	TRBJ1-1	ASSQGGARTEAF
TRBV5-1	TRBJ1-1	ASTSRGLKDEAF
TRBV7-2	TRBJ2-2	ASSLLAPNTGELF
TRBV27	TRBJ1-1	ASRRVLNTEAF
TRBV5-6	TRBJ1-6	ASSFTTGTVNSPLH
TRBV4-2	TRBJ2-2	ASSQEAGSNTGELF
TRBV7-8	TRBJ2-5	ASRVNTGSQETQY
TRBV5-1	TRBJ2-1	ASSPGGLVKYNEQF
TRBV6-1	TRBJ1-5	ASSKGQGAQH